Following are 13 T cell receptor beta chains from one sample sequenced in a study of T cells in Graves' hyperthyroidism and ophthalmopathy. Amplified TCR beta CDR3 regions came from RNA transcripts. TCR CDR3 regions were first amplified by RT-PCR with HTBI primers. One entry per CDR3 protein, called by TCRdb with MiXCR from the multiplex PCR reads. This table has hundreds of thousands of distinct CDR3 sequences, around 20% appearing once. The sample comprised blood. These receptors originate from a man aged 35 to 55 with Graves' ophthalmopathy.

J is TRBJ2-5 and V is TRBV20-1; D possibly corresponds to TRBD1 (5 bases). CDR1 is DFQATT, CDR2 SNEGSKA, per germline (reference sequence). Trimming removed 1 base from V and 1 base from J, with 10 bases in between. CDR3 length: 14 residues. DNA of the CDR3: TGCAGTGCTAGAGTATGGGGCTTCCAAGAGACCCAGTACTTC. Translation gives CSARVWGFQETQYF.

This clonotype showed up just a few times. The rearrangement joins TRBV30 to TRBJ2-3; TRBD2 is a possible D gene (5 bases). Trimming cost V 0 bases and J 2 bases, with 18 bases left between them. Germline assignment: CDR1 GTSNPN and CDR2 SVGIG (reference sequence). The CDR3 has 17 amino acids. The CDR3 sequence is CAWSVQSVAGNTDTQYF. The CDR3 bases are TGTGCCTGGAGTGTACAGTCCGTGGCCGGGAACACAGATACGCAGTATTTT.

The chain is built from TRBV6-1 and TRBJ2-7; 7 nucleotides line up with TRBD1. This CDR3 contains 14 residues. With 8 bases clipped from V and 1 base from J, the junction kept 8 bases outside the gene matches. Per germline, CDR1 MNHNS and CDR2 SASEGT. The CDR3 reads CASAIGQESYEQYF. CDR3 bases: TGTGCCAGCGCGATCGGACAGGAATCCTACGAGCAGTACTTC.

CDR3 region: CSVESGESTEAFF. CDR3 nucleotide sequence: TGCAGCGTTGAATCGGGAGAGTCCACTGAAGCTTTCTTT. The chain combines TRBV29-1 with TRBJ1-1; no clear D. The CDR3 runs 13 residues. Germline values: CDR1 SQVTM, CDR2 ANQGSEA. The V and J ends lost 2 bases and 4 bases respectively, with 11 bases between them.

This clonotype was seen many times. The chain is built from TRBV30 and TRBJ1-2; 10 nucleotides line up with TRBD1. Trimming removed 4 bases from V and 0 bases from J; junction bases left unmatched: 5. The germline V gene encodes CDR1 GTSNPN and CDR2 SVGIG (reference sequence). The CDR3 has 15 residues. As DNA, the CDR3 is TGTGCCTGGAATCGCGGACAGGGGGCTAACTATGGCTACACCTTC. It encodes CAWNRGQGANYGYTF.

The CDR3 loop is CAISLAGVSNEQFF. As DNA, the CDR3 is TGTGCCATCAGTCTAGCGGGGGTCTCTAATGAGCAGTTCTTC. This rearrangement joins TRBV10-3 to TRBJ2-1; 10 bases are shared with TRBD2. CDR1 is ENHRY, CDR2 SYGVKD, per germline. The CDR3 totals 14 residues. J gave up 7 bases and V 5 bases, and 5 bases lay outside the gene matches.

The chain uses TRBV27 and TRBJ1-2; D not resolved. The length of the CDR3 is 17 residues. CDR1 is MNHEY, CDR2 SMNVEV, per germline (reference sequence). V lost 6 bases and J 2 bases, leaving 22 bases between the germline ends. DNA of the CDR3: TGTGCCAGCAGCTCGAGGCCATATACTACAGACAACTATGGCTACACCTTC. Translated, it gives CASSSRPYTTDNYGYTF.

This clonotype has just a few counts. The chain employs TRBV29-1 and TRBJ1-2, with 7 bases aligning to TRBD1. V dropped 7 bases and J dropped 1; count of bases not matched to a gene: 6. Germline V gives CDR1 SQVTM, CDR2 ANQGSEA. The length of the CDR3 is 13 residues. In DNA, the CDR3 is TGCAGCGCCGGGGACAGCTTTAACTATGGCTACACCTTC. This sequence encodes CSAGDSFNYGYTF.

The rearrangement uses TRBV7-2 and TRBJ1-1; D gene unclear. Germline V gene sequence: CDR1 SGHTA, CDR2 FQGNSA. The CDR3 is 15 residues long. V was cut by 2 bases and J by 1 base, with 11 bases left in between. CDR3: CASSLFIGRNTEAFF. The CDR3 DNA follows: TGTGCCAGCAGCTTATTCATAGGCAGGAACACTGAAGCTTTCTTT.

This clonotype has just a few counts. This chain joins TRBV10-3 and TRBJ2-5; D not certain. Germline V gene lookup returns CDR1 ENHRY and CDR2 SYGVKD. V was cut by 10 bases and J by 4 bases, with 16 bases left in between. This CDR3 has 13 amino acids. The CDR3 coding sequence is TGTGCCACCAAAGTCCTTGGGGTAGAGACCCAGTACTTC. It codes for CATKVLGVETQYF.

This clonotype was observed many times. The chain couples TRBV7-2 to TRBJ2-3, with 10 bases matching TRBD2. Trimming at V came to 5 bases and at J to 11 bases, leaving 13 bases not matched to a gene. CDR3 length: 15 residues. Germline V gene sequence: CDR1 SGHTA, CDR2 FQGNSA. The CDR3 coding sequence is TGTGCCAGCAGCAGCACCGGGACTAGCGTTGGCAGGCAGTATTTT. Translating gives CASSSTGTSVGRQYF.

This clonotype was found many times. The genes are TRBV11-2 and TRBJ2-5; D is uncertain. Germline CDR1 is SGHAT and CDR2 is FQNNGV. The CDR3 is made up of 15 amino acids. V gave up 1 base and J gave up 5 bases, with 14 bases separating them. CDR3 sequence: CASSLGGWQKETQYF. The CDR3 nucleotides read TGTGCCAGCAGCTTAGGAGGCTGGCAGAAGGAGACCCAGTACTTC.

This clonotype has just a few counts. This chain joins TRBV6-2 or TRBV6-3 and TRBJ2-5; D is ambiguous. Trimming stripped 6 bases from V and 0 bases from J, with 14 bases between. Germline CDR1 and CDR2: MNHEY and SVGEGT. The length of the CDR3 is 15 residues. Here the CDR3 DNA reads TGTGCCAGCAGCTCGCTCGCCGCACACCAAGAGACCCAGTACTTC. Translating it yields CASSSLAAHQETQYF.